One and the same sample provided the 11 T cell receptor beta chains below, sequenced in a study of T cell responses to AZD1222 COVID-19 vaccine. Only in-frame clones appear in the TCRdb table, and some are missing; sequencing was by immunoSEQ multiplex PCR. This sample has about 110,000 clones, with 90% found just once. Sequencing was performed on peripheral blood, taken 28 days after the second AZD1222 dose. Every receptor here comes from an adult who received the AZD1222 COVID-19 vaccine.

V is TRBV6-5 and J is TRBJ2-7; D is ambiguous. The CDR3 extends over 10 amino acids. V shed 8 bases and J shed 4 bases, with 6 bases lying between them. Germline-derived CDR1 and CDR2 are MNHEY and SVGAGI. The chain's CDR3 is CASGGYEQYF. CDR3 DNA sequence: TGTGCCAGCGGCGGATACGAGCAGTACTTC.

The chain combines TRBV14 with TRBJ2-1; the D gene is possibly TRBD1 (6 bases). The CDR3 extends over 15 amino acids. The ends were cut back, 0 bases at V and 7 bases at J, with 13 bases in the middle. The germline V gene encodes CDR1 SGHDN and CDR2 FVKESK. The CDR3, as DNA: TGTGCCAGCAGCCAAGATAGCAGGGGTCGGAATGAGCAGTTCTTC. Protein product: CASSQDSRGRNEQFF. Based on the CDR3 plus reference TRBV14 and TRBJ2-1, the full variable domain is EAGVTQFPSHSVIEKGQTVTLRCDPISGHDNLYWYRRVMGKEIKFLLHFVKESKQDESGMPNNRFLAERTGGTYSTLKVQPAELEDSGVYFCASSQDSRGRNEQFFGPGTRLTVL.

The chain combines TRBV6-5 with TRBJ2-1, with 7 positions matching TRBD2. CDR3 length: 12 amino acids. CDR1 is MNHEY, CDR2 SVGAGI, per germline. Losses at the gene ends were 6 bases for V and 9 bases for J; bases not matched to a gene: 5. CDR3 amino acids: CASRDPGGEQFF. CDR3 nucleotides: TGTGCCAGCAGGGACCCGGGGGGTGAGCAGTTCTTC.

This sequence joins TRBV13 and TRBJ1-2; D might be TRBD1 (5 bases). The CDR3 is 14 amino acids. The germline V gene has CDR1 PRHDT and CDR2 FYEKMQ (reference sequence). V lost 5 bases and J lost 6, with 16 bases in between. The CDR3 DNA reads as TGTGCCAGCAGCGACGAAGGGGTCCGAGATGGCTACACCTTC. Amino acid sequence: CASSDEGVRDGYTF.

The chain carries TRBV27 and TRBJ2-1, with TRBD2 matching over 11 bases. This CDR3 is 15 amino acids long. Germline CDR1 and CDR2: MNHEY and SMNVEV (reference sequence). J gave up 8 bases and V 3 bases, and 6 bases lay outside the gene matches. The CDR3 DNA reads as TGTGCCAGCAGTTTTTCCCCGGGACTAGCGGATGAGCAGTTCTTC. This translates into CASSFSPGLADEQFF.

V gene TRBV5-4 combines with J gene TRBJ2-5; the D is unclear. The germline gives CDR1 SGHNT, CDR2 YYREEE (reference sequence). The length of the CDR3 is 11 residues. With 1 base removed from V and 5 bases from J, the gap between germline ends came to 3 bases. CDR3 protein: CASSLRETQYF. CDR3 DNA: TGTGCCAGCAGCTTGAGGGAGACCCAGTACTTC.

This chain links TRBV20-1 with TRBJ2-7; D ambiguous. This CDR3 spans 11 amino acids. V lost 5 bases, J lost 2 bases, and 7 bases lay in between. From germline, CDR1 is DFQATT and CDR2 SNEGSKA (reference sequence). The CDR3 coding sequence is TGCAGTGCTCGGGCCGCCTACGAGCAGTACTTC. It yields the protein CSARAAYEQYF.

This chain joins TRBV9 and TRBJ2-6; TRBD1 agrees at 9 bases. V lost 2 bases, J lost 0 bases, and 0 bases stayed unmatched. CDR1 and CDR2 (germline): SGDLS, YYNGEE. The CDR3 covers 16 residues. The CDR3 sequence: CASSVGQGSGANVLTF. In DNA form, the CDR3 reads TGTGCCAGCAGCGTGGGACAGGGCTCTGGGGCCAACGTCCTGACTTTC.

This clone was recorded once. V and J are TRBV28 and TRBJ2-5; TRBD1 agrees at 9 bases. V was pared by 8 bases and J by 4 bases, with 5 bases of the junction left unmatched. The CDR3 length is 13 residues. Per germline, CDR1 MDHEN and CDR2 SYDVKM. CDR3 loop: CASRDRVLETQYF. CDR3 bases: TGTGCCAGCCGGGACAGGGTGTTAGAGACCCAGTACTTC. The variable domain in full, completed from reference TRBV28 and TRBJ2-5, reads DVKVTQSSRYLVKRTGEKVFLECVQDMDHENMFWYRQDPGLGLRLIYFSYDVKMKEKGDIPEGYSVSREKKERFSLILESASTNQTSMYLCASRDRVLETQYFGPGTRLLVL.

The chain combines TRBV7-8 with TRBJ2-5; D unclear. With 5 bases removed from V and 2 bases from J, the gap between germline ends came to 15 bases. CDR3 length: 15 amino acids. From germline, CDR1 is SGHVS and CDR2 FQNEAQ. This chain's CDR3 is CASSRYLLEQETQYF. The DNA of the CDR3 is TGTGCCAGCAGCCGTTACCTACTCGAACAAGAGACCCAGTACTTC.

V usage is TRBV4-1 and J usage is TRBJ2-3, with 12 bases fitting TRBD2. The germline gives CDR1 MGHRA, CDR2 YSYEKL. Trimming removed 1 base from V and 5 bases from J; junction bases left unmatched: 7. The CDR3 is 17 residues long. The CDR3 bases are TGCGCCAGCAGCCAAGCGCCTAGCGGGGGGGCGTTAGATACGCAGTATTTT. Protein product: CASSQAPSGGALDTQYF.